One sample yielded the 2 T cell receptor beta chains listed below, sequenced in a study of blood T cell repertoires in COVID-19. Generated by immunoSEQ multiplex PCR, the TCRdb table keeps only in-frame clones and is missing some. The profile shows 200,000 to 250,000 clones, roughly 85% of them singletons. The sample was PBMCs or T cells enriched from blood (not recorded which). The receptor source for this set is a man in his forties or fifties who had recovered from COVID-19.

The chain carries TRBV7-8 and TRBJ1-2; no definite D call. Germline CDR1 SGHVS, CDR2 FQNEAQ. V lost 0 bases and J lost 2, with 7 bases in between. This CDR3 comprises 14 residues. CDR3 nucleotides: TGTGCCAGCAGCTTAGCGCCACAGAACTATGGCTACACCTTC. Its translation is CASSLAPQNYGYTF.

This rearrangement joins TRBV5-1 to TRBJ2-1; TRBD2 matches 7 bases. The CDR3 contains 14 residues. CDR1 and CDR2 from the germline V gene are SGHRS and YFSETQ. J lost 8 bases, V lost 4 bases, and 9 bases had no gene match. The CDR3 DNA reads TGCGCCAGCAGCGTATGGGGAGGGTTAGATGAGCAGTTCTTC. This encodes CASSVWGGLDEQFF. Complete variable domain (other parts from reference TRBV5-1 and TRBJ2-1): KAGVTQTPRYLIKTRGQQVTLSCSPISGHRSVSWYQQTPGQGLQFLFEYFSETQRNKGNFPGRFSGRQFSNSRSEMNVSTLELGDSALYLCASSVWGGLDEQFFGPGTRLTVL.